A single sample is the source of the 5 T cell receptor beta chains below, sequenced in a study of long-term antiretroviral therapy in people with HIV. Run at survey level, the immunoSEQ assay was version v3.0. The method was immunoSEQ multiplex PCR; TCRdb's version includes in-frame clones alone and lacks a portion of them. This sample has about 31,000 clones; 80% to 95% occur once, and the top ten carry 4.3%. The sequenced sample was unsorted PBMCs, obtained 5.2 years after starting antiretroviral therapy. The receptors originated from a woman in her forties with HIV.

The chain carries TRBV5-1 and TRBJ2-7, with 8 bases lining up with TRBD2. The V segment lost 0 bases and the J segment 5 bases; nucleotides outside the gene matches: 7. The CDR3 consists of 15 residues. Germline CDR1 reads SGHRS; CDR2 reads YFSETQ. CDR3: CASSLGGGGHNEQYF. The CDR3 DNA sequence: TGCGCCAGCAGCTTGGGTGGCGGGGGGCACAACGAGCAGTACTTC.

The CDR3 sequence: CASSPLGGYETQYF. The DNA for the CDR3 is TGCGCCAGCAGCCCCCTAGGAGGGTATGAGACCCAGTACTTC. The chain is built from TRBV4-1 and TRBJ2-5; a possible D gene is TRBD2 (6 bases). The V gene lost 4 bases and the J gene lost 5 bases, with 14 bases spanning the gap. Germline V gives CDR1 MGHRA, CDR2 YSYEKL. This CDR3 contains 14 residues.

The chain links TRBV11-3 to TRBJ2-7, with TRBD1 as a possible D gene (6 bases). V lost 2 bases and J lost 5, with 13 bases in between. Germline values: CDR1 SGHNT, CDR2 YENEEA. This CDR3 has 14 amino acids. CDR3 loop: CASSLISGAHEQYF. The CDR3 DNA reads as TGTGCCAGCAGCTTAATTTCAGGGGCCCACGAGCAGTACTTC.

V usage is TRBV6-1 and J usage is TRBJ1-2, with no clear D. Looked up from germline, CDR1 is MNHNS and CDR2 is SASEGT. This CDR3 has 14 amino acids. V lost 0 bases to trimming and J lost 2 bases, with 7 bases between them. As DNA, the CDR3 is TGTGCCAGCAGTGAAGCGGGAGGGAACTATGGCTACACCTTC. Its protein product is CASSEAGGNYGYTF.

The chain combines TRBV7-9 with TRBJ1-4; weak D call: TRBD1 (5 bases). Germline CDR1 reads SEHNR; CDR2 reads FQNEAQ (reference sequence). CDR3 length: 14 residues. Trimming removed 7 bases from V and 0 bases from J, with 9 bases in between. CDR3 residues: CASTVGATNEKLFF. Written as DNA, the CDR3 is TGTGCCAGCACTGTGGGGGCAACTAATGAAAAACTGTTTTTT.